This T cell receptor beta chain appears in the sequencing data of a study of T cell repertoires in cytomegalovirus infection. About the research overall: An indication of both CMV infection and matching HLA type came from public TCR beta signatures.

Study-wide findings and caveats: The ex vivo response was dominated by HLA-C-restricted CMV-specific TCR beta clonotypes. Cumulative public TCR beta family frequency identified carriers of CMV plus the relevant HLA.

A single record per CDR3 protein comes from TCRdb applying MiXCR to the reads. Among almost 500,000 distinct CDR3 sequences, about 10% were seen once, and the ten largest hold about 10%. This clonotype showed up just a few times. Antigen: not known. Germline CDR1 and CDR2: SGHRS and YFSETQ. This CDR3 comprises 15 residues. Between the trimmed V and J ends, which lost 1 base and 4 bases, there was a span of 15 bases. What was sequenced was PBMCs. This TCR came from a human donor in good health (CMV status not recorded). Some clones in this sample may be carry-over from other donors' samples. The V and J genes are TRBV5-1 and TRBJ2-7, with D possibly TRBD1 on 5 matching bases. CDR3 nucleotide sequence: TGCGCCAGCAGCTTGCGTCTCGCAGGGCGGTACGAGCAGTACTTC. Translation gives CASSLRLAGRYEQYF.